One sample yielded the 10 T cell receptor beta chains listed below, sequenced in a study of blood T cell repertoires in COVID-19. Some clones are missing from TCRdb's copy, which holds only in-frame ones; the method was immunoSEQ multiplex PCR. The sample records over 65,000 clones, approximately 86% being singletons. Sequences were obtained from peripheral blood. The source of these receptors is a man older than 75 with COVID-19, enrolled during active disease.

The chain recombines TRBV5-6 with TRBJ1-2; D is uncertain. V gave up 3 bases and J gave up 5 bases, with 14 bases separating them. The germline CDR1 and CDR2 sequences are SGHDT and YYEEEE. The CDR3 consists of 14 residues. The CDR3 spells CASSSSGPPYGYTF. In DNA, the CDR3 is TGTGCCAGCAGCTCCTCGGGTCCCCCATATGGCTACACCTTC. The variable domain in full, completed from reference TRBV5-6 and TRBJ1-2, reads DAGVTQSPTHLIKTRGQQVTLRCSPKSGHDTVSWYQQALGQGPQFIFQYYEEEERQRGNFPDRFSGHQFPNYSSELNVNALLLGDSALYLCASSSSGPPYGYTFGSGTRLTVV.

This chain uses TRBV27 with TRBJ2-1, with 9 bases that match TRBD1. Unmatched junction bases numbered 11, after V lost 5 bases and J lost 15 bases. The germline gives CDR1 MNHEY, CDR2 SMNVEV (reference sequence). The CDR3 totals 13 residues. Here the CDR3 DNA reads TGTGCCAGCAGTCTTCCGGGACAGGGCGTATTGTTCTTC. This sequence encodes CASSLPGQGVLFF.

The chain has TRBV18 and TRBJ2-1; 8 nucleotides agree with TRBD1. V gave up 5 bases and J gave up 5 bases; unmatched junction bases: 5. The CDR3 covers 14 residues. From germline, CDR1 is KGHSH and CDR2 LQKENI. CDR3 nucleotide sequence: TGTGCCAGCTCATGGACAGGGATAAACAATGAGCAGTTCTTC. Amino acid sequence: CASSWTGINNEQFF.

The rearrangement joins TRBV19 to TRBJ1-5, with D perhaps TRBD1 (5 bases). CDR3 length: 16 amino acids. Trimming stripped 0 bases from V and 4 bases from J, with 13 bases between. CDR1 and CDR2 (germline): LNHDA, SQIVND (reference sequence). The chain's CDR3 is CASSIEGAPANQPQHF. In nucleotides, the CDR3 is TGTGCCAGTAGTATAGAAGGGGCCCCTGCTAATCAGCCCCAGCATTTT.

V gene TRBV6-2 or TRBV6-3 combines with J gene TRBJ2-3, with 7 positions matching TRBD1. V lost 2 bases, J lost 0 bases, and 14 bases stayed unmatched. This CDR3 contains 19 residues. Germline-derived CDR1 and CDR2 are MNHEY and SVGEGT. CDR3 in amino acids: CASSYPFPRQGPSTDTQYF. The CDR3 DNA reads TGTGCCAGCAGTTACCCCTTTCCGCGACAGGGCCCTAGCACAGATACGCAGTATTTT.

The J gene is TRBJ2-1, the V gene TRBV11-1; a possible D gene is TRBD2 (7 bases). V lost 0 bases and J 4 bases, leaving 10 bases between the germline ends. This CDR3 contains 15 residues. Germline V lookup: CDR1 SGHAT, CDR2 FQDESV (reference sequence). The CDR3 protein is CASSLAGGTYNEQFF. Here the CDR3 DNA reads TGTGCCAGCAGCTTAGCCGGGGGGACATACAATGAGCAGTTCTTC.

The chain joins TRBV3-1 (or the pseudogene TRBV3-2) to TRBJ1-1; no clear D. The V end was cut by 0 bases, the J end by 11 bases, with 13 bases between. Germline lookup yields CDR1 LGHDT and CDR2 YNNKEL (reference sequence). The CDR3 extends over 13 amino acids. The CDR3 region has the DNA TGTGCCAGCAGCCAAGATAGAGGGTCGGGGGCTTTCTTT. This encodes CASSQDRGSGAFF.

This sequence joins TRBV7-9 and TRBJ1-1, with D possibly matching TRBD1 (6 bases). CDR3 size: 12 residues. Germline V gene sequence: CDR1 SEHNR, CDR2 FQNEAQ (reference sequence). V dropped 5 bases and J dropped 12 bases, with 16 bases sitting between them. Here the CDR3 reads CASSPGQLGTFF. The CDR3, as DNA: TGTGCCAGCAGCCCCGGACAGTTGGGCACTTTCTTT.

This chain uses TRBV11-3 with TRBJ1-1; TRBD1 might be the D (6 bases). Deletions cut 4 bases from V and 3 bases from J, with 12 bases between. Looked up from germline, CDR1 is SGHNT and CDR2 is YENEEA. The CDR3 is 14 residues long. The CDR3 DNA reads as TGTGCCAGCAGCTCGGGACAAAGGGACACTGAAGCTTTCTTT. Its protein is CASSSGQRDTEAFF.

This clone was seen a single time. This chain uses TRBV5-1 with TRBJ1-1, with D perhaps matching TRBD1 (6 bases). The CDR3 is made up of 13 amino acids. The germline V gene encodes CDR1 SGHRS and CDR2 YFSETQ. V lost 6 bases to trimming and J lost 2 bases, with 11 bases between them. CDR3 DNA sequence: TGCGCCAGCAAGACAGGTACAAACACTGAAGCTTTCTTT. This translates into CASKTGTNTEAFF.